This T cell receptor beta chain was sequenced during a study of shared clonotypes between healthy human individuals. The CDR3 has 16 amino acids. With 1 base clipped from V and 5 bases from J, the junction kept 8 bases outside the gene matches. Looked up from germline, CDR1 is LNHNV and CDR2 is YYDKDF (reference sequence). Comment on this clone: What it binds is unknown.

Regarding the study as a whole: Generation probabilities of non-shared clonotypes were lower (relative to those shared by all four donors). Donors were few, which limited the genetic and exposure-history diversity represented. When naive CD4 clonotypes were compared across a few donors, 4% to 6.5% were shared.

Only in-frame clones appear in the TCRdb table, and some are missing; sequencing was by immunoSEQ multiplex PCR. The sample yields approximately 2.5 million clones, 90% to 95% seen once. This clonotype was sampled from a man aged 18 to 30 in good health. Some clones in this sample may be carry-over from other donors' samples. The sequenced material came from naive CD4+ T cells from PBMCs. Subset specified: CD45RA+ positively selected. This chain uses TRBV15 with TRBJ2-5; 9 bases line up with TRBD2. The CDR3 nucleotides read TGTGCCACCAGCAGAGGGTTAGGCGGGAGGGGGGAGACCCAGTACTTC. It encodes CATSRGLGGRGETQYF.